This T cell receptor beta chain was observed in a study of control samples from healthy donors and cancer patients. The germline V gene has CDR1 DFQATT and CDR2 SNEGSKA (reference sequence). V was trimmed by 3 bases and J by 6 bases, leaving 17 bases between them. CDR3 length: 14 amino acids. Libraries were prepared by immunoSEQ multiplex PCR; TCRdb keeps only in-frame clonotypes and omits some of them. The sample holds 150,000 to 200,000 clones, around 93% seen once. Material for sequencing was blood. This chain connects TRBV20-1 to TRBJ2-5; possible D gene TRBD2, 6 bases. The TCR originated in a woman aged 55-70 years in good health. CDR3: CSASRPLGGKTQYF. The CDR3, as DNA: TGCAGTGCTAGTCGCCCCCTTGGAGGGAAGACCCAGTACTTC.